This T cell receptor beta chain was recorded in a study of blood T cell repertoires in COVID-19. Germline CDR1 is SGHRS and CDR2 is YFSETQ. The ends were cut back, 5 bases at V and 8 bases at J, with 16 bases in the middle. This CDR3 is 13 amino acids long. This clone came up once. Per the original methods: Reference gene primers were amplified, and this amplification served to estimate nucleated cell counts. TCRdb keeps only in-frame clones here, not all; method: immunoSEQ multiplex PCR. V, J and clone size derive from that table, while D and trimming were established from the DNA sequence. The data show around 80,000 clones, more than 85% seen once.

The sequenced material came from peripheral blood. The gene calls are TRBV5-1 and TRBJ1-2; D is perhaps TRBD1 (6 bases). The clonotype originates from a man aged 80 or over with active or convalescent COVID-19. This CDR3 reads CASSPGQPQGYTF. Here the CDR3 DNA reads TGCGCCAGCAGTCCGGGACAACCGCAGGGCTACACCTTC.